Listed below are T cell receptor beta chains from one sample, sequenced in a study of T cells after somatic rescue of genetic block. Libraries were prepared by immunoSEQ multiplex PCR; TCRdb keeps only in-frame clonotypes and omits some of them. This sample carries fewer than 15,000 clones, around 70% of them seen once, and the ten largest clones take about 25%. The specimen was peripheral blood mononuclear cells (PBMCs). These receptors all stem from a man aged 18 to 30. Each CDR3 is given with its conserved first and last residue. D genes are given only for firm matches. Where a row states a size, it is once, few, many or the class of an expanded clone; other rows omit it.

length | J | size | D | V | CDR3 | DNA
20 | TRBJ2-3 | NA | TRBD2 | TRBV4-1 | CASSRPSPLRLAGEGDTQYF | TGCGCCAGCAGCCGACCCTCACCCCTACGACTAGCGGGAGAGGGAGATACGCAGTATTTT
12 | TRBJ2-3 | NA | TRBD2 | TRBV7-9 | CASSLGSGGEYF | TGTGCCAGCAGCTTAGGTAGCGGGGGGGAGTATTTT
15 | TRBJ1-2 | once | NA | TRBV28 | CASSAFRTSNYGYTF | TGTGCCAGCAGCGCCTTCAGGACCTCTAACTATGGCTACACCTTC
15 | TRBJ2-1 | medium-sized | NA | TRBV28 | CASSPDGSSYNEQFF | TGTGCCAGCAGCCCAGACGGCAGCTCCTACAATGAGCAGTTCTTC
14 | TRBJ2-2 | NA | NA | TRBV5-1 | CASSLVGNTGELFF | TGCGCCAGCAGCTTGGTAGGGAACACCGGGGAGCTGTTTTTT
12 | TRBJ2-7 | NA | NA | TRBV7-7 | CASSSGAYEQYF | TGTGCCAGCAGCTCAGGGGCCTACGAGCAGTACTTC
14 | TRBJ2-2 | once | NA | TRBV5-5 | CASSLISNTGELFF | TGTGCCAGCAGCTTGATTAGCAACACCGGGGAGCTGTTTTTT
14 | TRBJ1-4 | NA | NA | TRBV5-1 | CASSFGLQNEKLFF | TGCGCCAGCAGCTTCGGACTCCAAAATGAAAAACTGTTTTTT
11 | TRBJ1-2 | NA | NA | TRBV29-1 | CSVSGAGGYTF | TGCAGCGTTTCGGGGGCGGGTGGCTACACCTTC
16 | TRBJ1-4 | medium-sized | NA | TRBV2 | CASSARTGTTNEKLFF | TGTGCCAGCAGTGCCCGAACCGGGACAACTAATGAAAAACTGTTTTTT
15 | TRBJ2-5 | NA | NA | TRBV6-5 | CASSYPHSKGETQYF | TGTGCCAGCAGTTACCCCCACTCGAAAGGGGAGACCCAGTACTTC
13 | TRBJ2-1 | NA | NA | TRBV21-1 | CASTPLWGNEQFF | TGTGCCAGCACTCCTCTTTGGGGGAATGAGCAGTTCTTC
12 | TRBJ2-1 | NA | NA | TRBV10-1 | CASSERYNEQFF | TGCGCCAGCAGTGAGCGGTACAATGAGCAGTTCTTC
16 | TRBJ2-3 | NA | NA | TRBV6-6 | CASSYSWTGGTDTQYF | TGTGCCAGCAGTTACTCTTGGACAGGAGGGACAGATACGCAGTATTTT
15 | TRBJ1-3 | few | NA | TRBV28 | CASSLAPLVGNTIYF | TGTGCCAGCAGTTTGGCCCCGTTAGTGGGAAACACCATATATTTT
14 | TRBJ2-3 | NA | NA | TRBV19 | CASRSRVSEKGQYF | TGTGCCAGTAGATCCCGAGTTTCCGAGAAGGGGCAGTATTTT
12 | TRBJ2-7 | medium-sized | NA | TRBV10-3 | CAISEGGPEQYF | TGTGCCATCAGTGAGGGCGGTCCCGAGCAGTACTTC
16 | TRBJ1-1 | once | TRBD1 | TRBV5-6 | CASSRGNRGLNTEAFF | TGTGCCAGCAGCCGCGGTAACAGGGGCCTGAACACTGAAGCTTTCTTT
14 | TRBJ1-1 | few | NA | TRBV13 | CASSLGRANTEAFF | TGTGCCAGCAGCCTAGGTAGAGCGAACACTGAAGCTTTCTTT
14 | TRBJ1-5 | NA | NA | TRBV27 | CASSLWGGGQPQHF | TGTGCCAGCAGTTTATGGGGGGGAGGACAGCCCCAGCATTTT
14 | TRBJ2-3 | many | NA | TRBV6-6 | CASSYGGGTDTQYF | TGTGCCAGCAGTTACGGCGGGGGCACAGATACGCAGTATTTT
12 | TRBJ1-2 | once | NA | TRBV11-3 | CASSLLGNGYTF | TGTGCCAGCAGCCTCCTGGGGAATGGCTACACCTTC
16 | TRBJ1-1 | NA | TRBD1 | TRBV6-6 | CASSYSKSAGGDEAFF | TGTGCCAGCAGTTACTCGAAGTCGGCAGGGGGCGATGAAGCTTTCTTT
16 | TRBJ2-1 | NA | NA | TRBV6-1 | CASSEPPGASFDEQFF | TGTGCCAGCAGTGAGCCTCCAGGAGCTAGCTTCGATGAGCAGTTCTTC
17 | TRBJ2-3 | NA | TRBD1 | TRBV18 | CASSPTRTGVRTDTQYF | TGTGCCAGCTCACCCACGCGGACAGGGGTGAGGACAGATACGCAGTATTTT
15 | TRBJ2-1 | NA | NA | TRBV27 | CASSLGAARYNEQFF | TGTGCCAGCAGTTTAGGCGCGGCCCGCTACAATGAGCAGTTCTTC
15 | TRBJ2-7 | NA | TRBD2 | TRBV7-6 | CASSLQAGVTYEQYF | TGTGCCAGCAGCTTGCAAGCGGGGGTGACCTACGAGCAGTACTTC
15 | TRBJ2-3 | NA | TRBD1 | TRBV5-4 | CASRSGLGGPDTQYF | TGTGCCAGCAGATCGGGTCTAGGGGGCCCAGATACGCAGTATTTT
16 | TRBJ1-4 | NA | NA | TRBV18 | CASSPRTANFNEKLFF | TGTGCCAGCTCACCACGGACCGCGAATTTTAATGAAAAACTGTTTTTT
14 | TRBJ2-1 | NA | NA | TRBV28 | CASSSPSVYNEQFF | TGTGCCAGCAGTTCCCCTAGCGTTTACAATGAGCAGTTCTTC
13 | TRBJ1-5 | NA | NA | TRBV5-1 | CASSLEGVQPQHF | TGCGCCAGCAGCTTGGAGGGGGTTCAGCCCCAGCATTTT
12 | TRBJ2-1 | NA | NA | TRBV11-2 | CASSLVLDEQFF | TGTGCCAGCAGCTTAGTACTCGATGAGCAGTTCTTC
15 | TRBJ1-4 | NA | TRBD1 | TRBV5-6 | CASSFRTGPNEKLFF | TGTGCCAGCAGCTTCCGGACAGGGCCTAATGAAAAACTGTTTTTT
15 | TRBJ2-2 | NA | NA | TRBV7-6 | CASSFSRVATGELFF | TGTGCCAGCAGCTTCTCCAGGGTAGCCACCGGGGAGCTGTTTTTT
16 | TRBJ2-1 | NA | TRBD2 | TRBV7-3 | CASSLLAGDTYNEQFF | TGTGCCAGCAGCCTCTTAGCGGGAGACACCTACAATGAGCAGTTCTTC
15 | TRBJ1-1 | NA | TRBD1 | TRBV28 | CASSSQTGVNTEAFF | TGTGCCAGCAGTTCCCAGACAGGGGTGAACACTGAAGCTTTCTTT
13 | TRBJ2-3 | NA | NA | TRBV27 | CASSLRLVDTQYF | TGTGCCAGCAGTTTAAGATTGGTAGATACGCAGTATTTT
18 | TRBJ2-1 | NA | TRBD2 | TRBV4-1 | CASSQDRIAAGGPGEQFF | TGCGCCAGCAGCCAAGATCGTATCGCGGCGGGGGGGCCCGGGGAGCAGTTCTTC
12 | TRBJ2-7 | medium-sized | NA | TRBV10-1 | CASSLCRDEQYF | TGCGCCAGCAGTTTGTGCCGGGACGAGCAGTACTTC
20 | TRBJ2-7 | few | TRBD2 | TRBV4-1 | CASSQVVRTSSQTSGKSQYF | TGCGCCAGCAGCCAAGTAGTAAGGACCTCATCCCAGACTAGCGGGAAATCGCAGTACTTC
15 | TRBJ1-2 | many | TRBD1 | TRBV27 | CASSSRRQGANGYTF | TGTGCCAGCAGTTCCCGACGACAGGGGGCGAATGGCTACACCTTC
16 | TRBJ2-4 | NA | NA | TRBV28 | CASSFALTGYQNIQYF | TGTGCCAGCAGTTTTGCTCTAACAGGGTACCAAAACATTCAGTACTTC
14 | TRBJ2-7 | medium-sized | TRBD1 | TRBV10-3 | CAIRPGQGGYEQYF | TGTGCCATCAGGCCGGGACAGGGAGGCTACGAGCAGTACTTC
14 | TRBJ1-3 | NA | NA | TRBV6-6 | CASWGLPSGNTIYF | TGTGCCAGTTGGGGACTTCCATCTGGAAACACCATATATTTT
15 | TRBJ1-4 | NA | TRBD1 | TRBV5-4 | CASSLTGQGVEKLFF | TGTGCCAGCAGCTTGACGGGACAGGGGGTCGAAAAACTGTTTTTT
16 | TRBJ2-2 | few | NA | TRBV7-2 | CALVEGGGRDTGELFF | TGTGCCCTCGTCGAGGGGGGAGGGCGGGACACCGGGGAGCTGTTTTTT
16 | TRBJ1-1 | NA | NA | TRBV18 | CASSPQTGLMNTEAFF | TGTGCCAGCTCACCCCAAACGGGACTGATGAACACTGAAGCTTTCTTT
11 | TRBJ1-2 | NA | NA | TRBV10-3 | CASSHNYGYTF | TGTGCCAGCAGCCACAACTATGGCTACACCTTC
17 | TRBJ2-7 | NA | TRBD1 | TRBV11-3 | CATFSSTGTGIPYEQYF | TGTGCCACCTTTTCTTCGACCGGGACAGGGATTCCCTACGAGCAGTACTTC
16 | TRBJ2-2 | large | NA | TRBV5-1 | CASSLAGTGNTGELFF | TGCGCCAGCAGCCTTGCCGGGACGGGGAACACCGGGGAGCTGTTTTTT
16 | TRBJ2-3 | NA | TRBD2 | TRBV5-1 | CASSLAGGANTDTQYF | TGCGCCAGCAGCTTGGCCGGGGGGGCAAACACAGATACGCAGTATTTT
12 | TRBJ2-7 | few | TRBD2 | TRBV27 | CASSYPGGEQYF | TGTGCCAGCAGTTACCCGGGAGGCGAGCAGTACTTC